The entry below describes one T cell receptor (beta chain). This sample is drawn from a study of sequential checkpoint blockade in melanoma. Turning to the study itself: Randomization was 1:1 between first-line nivolumab→ipilimumab and ipilimumab→nivolumab. Maintenance nivolumab came after either treatment sequence.

This CDR3 comprises 14 residues. Losses at the gene ends were 2 bases for V and 4 bases for J; bases not matched to a gene: 4. The germline CDR1 and CDR2 sequences are MNHEY and SMNVEV (reference sequence). Assay: immunoSEQ multiplex PCR; the TCRdb copy retains only in-frame clones and omits some. The data hold 34,000 or so clones, with roughly 85% observed a single time. Specified treatment: randomized to nivolumab then ipilimumab (arm A) or the reverse (arm B). Patients had received no earlier DNA-damaging chemotherapy. PBMC sorting kept live CD3+CD8+ cells without CD19 or CD56. The clonotype originates from a human donor with melanoma. Sequencing was performed on CD8+ T cells sorted from blood (inferred from file names), taken from a patient given nivolumab and ipilimumab in sequence. The chain carries TRBV27 and TRBJ1-1; TRBD1 matches 7 bases. The chain's CDR3 is CASSLVQGSTEAFF. CDR3 sequence (DNA): TGTGCCAGCAGTTTAGTACAGGGGAGCACTGAAGCTTTCTTT.